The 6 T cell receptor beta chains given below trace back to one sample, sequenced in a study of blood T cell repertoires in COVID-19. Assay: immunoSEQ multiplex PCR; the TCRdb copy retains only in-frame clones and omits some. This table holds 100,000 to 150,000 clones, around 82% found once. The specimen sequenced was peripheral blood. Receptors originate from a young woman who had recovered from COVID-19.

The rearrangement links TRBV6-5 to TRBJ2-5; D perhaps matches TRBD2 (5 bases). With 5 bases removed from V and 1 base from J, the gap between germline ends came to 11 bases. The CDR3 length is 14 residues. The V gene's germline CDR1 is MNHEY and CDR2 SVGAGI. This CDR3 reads CASSTLALQETQYF. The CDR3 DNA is TGTGCCAGCAGTACCCTAGCCCTCCAAGAGACCCAGTACTTC.

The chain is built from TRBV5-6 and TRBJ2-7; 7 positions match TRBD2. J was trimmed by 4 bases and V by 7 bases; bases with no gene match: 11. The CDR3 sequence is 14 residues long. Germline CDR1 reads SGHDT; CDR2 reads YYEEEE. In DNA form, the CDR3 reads TGTGCCAGCCGCAGCGGGGCCAGGTTATACGAGCAGTACTTC. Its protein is CASRSGARLYEQYF.

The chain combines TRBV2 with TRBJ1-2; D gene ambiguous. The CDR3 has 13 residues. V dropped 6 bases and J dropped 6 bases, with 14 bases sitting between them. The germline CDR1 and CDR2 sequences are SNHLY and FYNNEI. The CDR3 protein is CASRARGEDGYTF. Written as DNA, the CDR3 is TGTGCCAGCAGGGCCCGGGGAGAGGATGGCTACACCTTC.

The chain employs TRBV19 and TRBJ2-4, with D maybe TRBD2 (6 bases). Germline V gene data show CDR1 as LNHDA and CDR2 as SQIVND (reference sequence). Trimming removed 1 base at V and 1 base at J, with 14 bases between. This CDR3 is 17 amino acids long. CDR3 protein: CASSIGGVRAAKNIQYF. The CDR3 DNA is TGTGCCAGTAGTATAGGGGGGGTAAGAGCCGCCAAAAACATTCAGTACTTC.

For the CDR3, the DNA is TGTGCCAGCAGCCAGAAGGGTATAGCGGCCCACACCGGGGAGCTGTTTTTT. Its translation: CASSQKGIAAHTGELFF. This chain joins TRBV3-1 (or the pseudogene TRBV3-2) and TRBJ2-2, with D possibly matching TRBD2 (6 bases). The germline CDR1 and CDR2 sequences are LGHDT and YNNKEL (reference sequence). V dropped 3 bases and J dropped 3 bases, with 17 bases sitting between them. This CDR3 spans 17 amino acids.

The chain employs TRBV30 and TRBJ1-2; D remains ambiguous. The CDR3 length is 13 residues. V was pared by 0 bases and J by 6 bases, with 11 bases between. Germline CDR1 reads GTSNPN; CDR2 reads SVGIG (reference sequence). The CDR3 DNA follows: TGTGCCTGGAGTGTAGACCTAGGAAATGGCTACACCTTC. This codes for CAWSVDLGNGYTF.